These 3 T cell receptor beta chains were all obtained from the same sample, sequenced in a study of blood T cell repertoires in COVID-19. Only in-frame clones appear in the TCRdb table, and some are missing; sequencing was by immunoSEQ multiplex PCR. The table shows 150,000 to 200,000 clones, with roughly 80% occurring only once. Material: peripheral blood. Source of these receptors: a woman aged 30 to 39 with acute or convalescent COVID-19.

This rearrangement joins TRBV25-1 to TRBJ1-2; 7 positions match TRBD1. CDR1 MGHDK and CDR2 SYGVNS come from the germline V gene. This CDR3 comprises 14 residues. Germline trimming cut 3 bases from V and 8 bases from J; bases unmatched to any gene: 9. The CDR3 nucleotides read TGTGCCAGCAGTGAGCACAGGGGCATCGGAGGCTACACCTTC. This sequence encodes CASSEHRGIGGYTF.

The V and J genes are TRBV19 and TRBJ1-4; D might be TRBD1 (6 bases). Trimming shortened V by 6 bases and J by 8 bases, and 16 bases separated the two germline ends. This CDR3 contains 14 residues. Germline CDR1 reads LNHDA; CDR2 reads SQIVND (reference sequence). CDR3 DNA sequence: TGTGCCAGTAGCCGGGACACGGCAGACGAAAAACTGTTTTTT. Its protein product is CASSRDTADEKLFF.

This clone was detected only a few times. This chain joins TRBV29-1 and TRBJ2-3; 10 nucleotides align to TRBD2. The germline CDR1 and CDR2 sequences are SQVTM and ANQGSEA. This CDR3 has 11 amino acids. CDR3 protein: CGTSDTDTQYF. The CDR3 DNA reads as TGCGGGACTAGCGACACAGATACGCAGTATTTT.